This T cell receptor (beta chain) is from a study of PD-L1 blockade in urothelial cancer. About the research overall: Twenty-five of the 29 patients were men with bladder-origin urothelial cancer. At 6 weeks and at 3 weeks (second dose) after treatment start, blood was analyzed.

To note about this clone: What it binds is unknown.

Method: immunoSEQ multiplex PCR; TCRdb's copy keeps in-frame clones and lacks some. The table has 55,000 or so clones, 84% seen once. Broader study findings: Lower than median blood TCR clonality before treatment predicted better survival.

This clonotype was obtained from a man between 40 and 49 years old with urothelial cancer. Sequences were derived from PBMCs, sampled around atezolizumab (anti-PD-L1) treatment.

CDR3 in amino acids: CASSPGGGGVDGYTF. In DNA form, the CDR3 reads TGTGCCAGTAGTCCCGGAGGAGGGGGGGTCGATGGCTACACCTTC. The rearrangement links TRBV19 to TRBJ1-2, with a possible D match to TRBD1 (6 bases). Trimming removed 5 bases from V and 6 bases from J, with 19 bases in between. The CDR3 spans 15 residues. Germline V lookup: CDR1 LNHDA, CDR2 SQIVND (reference sequence). Based on the CDR3 plus reference TRBV19 and TRBJ1-2, the full variable domain is DGGITQSPKYLFRKEGQNVTLSCEQNLNHDAMYWYRQDPGQGLRLIYYSQIVNDFQKGDIAEGYSVSREKKESFPLTVTSAQKNPTAFYLCASSPGGGGVDGYTFGSGTRLTVV.